Shown below are 24 T cell receptor beta chains from a single sample sequenced in a study of blood T cells in healthy people across ages (dated by TCRdb to 2015 to 2017). Receptors were amplified or captured by 5' RACE. TCRdb lists the instrument as Illumina HiSeq 2500. A second PCR of 7 to 11 cycles was run with a J-beta primer mix and a sample-barcoded 5' primer. TCRdb reprocessed the public reads (quality trimming at Q25 with fastp, clone calling with MiXCR) and kept in-frame beta chains. Every entry covers one CDR3 protein and lists the most common genes and DNA from its rows. The sample table contains around 970,000 distinct CDR3 sequences; only one count was recorded for just over 50% of them. Clones ranked in the top ten supply about 22% of the sample. Input material: blood. Receptors originate from an older woman in good health.

V and J are TRBV3-1 and TRBJ2-1, with D unclear. The CDR3 is made up of 14 amino acids. Germline CDR1 LGHDT, CDR2 YNNKEL (reference sequence). Trimming left V 0 bases short and J 7 bases short, with 10 bases between. This chain's CDR3 is CASSQEVRVNEQFF. CDR3 nucleotide sequence: TGTGCCAGCAGCCAAGAGGTAAGGGTGAATGAGCAGTTCTTC.

This clonotype was detected a few times. The chain employs TRBV7-9 and TRBJ1-5, with D hard to call. Germline CDR1 SEHNR, CDR2 FQNEAQ (reference sequence). CDR3 length: 15 amino acids. V lost 2 bases to trimming and J lost 2 bases, with 10 bases between them. The CDR3: CASSLTEGRNQPQHF. The CDR3, as DNA: TGTGCCAGCAGCTTAACGGAGGGTCGCAATCAGCCCCAGCATTTT. The variable domain in full, completed from reference TRBV7-9 and TRBJ1-5, reads DTGVSQNPRHKITKRGQNVTFRCDPISEHNRLYWYRQTLGQGPEFLTYFQNEAQLEKSRLLSDRFSAERPKGSFSTLEIQRTEQGDSAMYLCASSLTEGRNQPQHFGDGTRLSIL.

The J gene is TRBJ2-5, the V gene TRBV2; 8 nucleotides agree with TRBD1. The J call may be wrong; the DNA end is better matched by TRBJ2-7. Germline CDR1 and CDR2: SNHLY and FYNNEI. The CDR3 consists of 14 residues. The DNA of the CDR3 is TGTGCCACTACAGGGACAGGATATTCCTACGAGCAGTACTTC. It specifies CATTGTGYSYEQYF.

In its sample, this clonotype was seen a few times. The genes are TRBV4-1 and TRBJ2-7, with 8 bases aligning to TRBD2. Unmatched junction bases numbered 6, after V lost 4 bases and J lost 4 bases. This CDR3 is 14 amino acids long. Germline CDR1 MGHRA, CDR2 YSYEKL. CDR3 sequence (DNA): TGCGCCAGCAGCCGCGAGCGGGAGATGTACGAGCAGTACTTC. Translation: CASSREREMYEQYF.

This chain joins TRBV13 and TRBJ2-7; the D call may be TRBD1 or TRBD2 (6 bases each). Germline V gene sequence: CDR1 PRHDT, CDR2 FYEKMQ (reference sequence). CDR3 length: 18 amino acids. V lost 2 bases and J 1 base, leaving 21 bases between the germline ends. DNA for the CDR3: TGTGCCAGCAGCTTAAAGGGGTGGGGGGCGAACGGGTCCTACGAGCAGTACTTC. This gives the protein CASSLKGWGANGSYEQYF.

This clonotype came up many times. V gene TRBV7-9 combines with J gene TRBJ2-7; 13 bases are a match to TRBD2. CDR1 is SEHNR and CDR2 is FQNEAQ in the germline V gene (reference sequence). Trimming at V came to 5 bases and at J to 4 bases, leaving 11 bases not matched to a gene. The CDR3 spans 17 residues. The CDR3 is CASSPRPGTSGMYEQYF. DNA for the CDR3: TGTGCCAGCAGCCCCCGGCCAGGGACTAGCGGGATGTACGAGCAGTACTTC. Full variable domain (rest looked up from reference TRBV7-9 and TRBJ2-7): DTGVSQNPRHKITKRGQNVTFRCDPISEHNRLYWYRQTLGQGPEFLTYFQNEAQLEKSRLLSDRFSAERPKGSFSTLEIQRTEQGDSAMYLCASSPRPGTSGMYEQYFGPGTRLTVT.

The rearrangement joins TRBV5-4 to TRBJ1-4; 9 bases are shared with TRBD1. Germline values: CDR1 SGHNT, CDR2 YYREEE (reference sequence). This CDR3 has 15 residues. V shed 1 base and J 7 bases; nucleotides not matched to a gene: 5. The CDR3 coding sequence is TGTGCCAGCAGCTTGCAGACAGGGGGTACTGAAAAACTGTTTTTT. Translation gives CASSLQTGGTEKLFF.

The gene calls are TRBV5-1 and TRBJ2-2; D possibly corresponds to TRBD2 (6 bases). The CDR3 consists of 17 residues. Per the germline V gene, CDR1 is SGHRS and CDR2 is YFSETQ. The V and J ends lost 4 bases and 0 bases respectively, with 16 bases between them. The CDR3 is CASSLKYSGTNTGELFF. The CDR3 nucleotides are TGCGCCAGCAGCCTGAAATATAGCGGTACGAACACCGGGGAGCTGTTTTTT.

The V and J genes are TRBV7-2 and TRBJ2-5; possibly TRBD1 for D (6 bases). The CDR3 loop spans 15 amino acids. V was shortened by 2 bases and J by 5 bases, with 15 bases between the two germline ends. From germline, CDR1 is SGHTA and CDR2 FQGNSA. The CDR3 here is CASSLQPLRGETQYF. In DNA, the CDR3 is TGTGCCAGCAGCTTACAACCGCTTAGGGGGGAGACCCAGTACTTC.

J is TRBJ1-2 and V is TRBV20-1, with D uncertain. V was clipped by 5 bases and J by 8 bases, with 15 bases between them. CDR3 length: 12 amino acids. Germline V CDR1 and CDR2: DFQATT, SNEGSKA (reference sequence). CDR3 bases: TGCAGTGCTCCTAAAGGGAGTGAAGGCTACACCTTC. It specifies CSAPKGSEGYTF.

V and J are TRBV4-1 and TRBJ2-7; 10 bases are a match to TRBD2. V was clipped by 3 bases and J by 5 bases; unmatched bases: 7. The CDR3 extends over 15 amino acids. CDR1 MGHRA and CDR2 YSYEKL come from the germline V gene. The CDR3 here is CASSQDSGRRNEQYF. In DNA form, the CDR3 reads TGCGCCAGCAGCCAGGATAGCGGGAGGCGCAACGAGCAGTACTTC.

A single count supports this clonotype. The chain links TRBV12-3 or TRBV12-4 to TRBJ1-4, with D possibly being TRBD1 (6 bases). This CDR3 has 17 residues. V was pared by 6 bases and J by 6 bases, with 23 bases between. CDR3 bases: TGTGCCAGCAGCCCTGACAGGATAGGTCCAGTGGATGAAAAACTGTTTTTT. Translation: CASSPDRIGPVDEKLFF.

This CDR3 is CASGRGARGYTF. The CDR3, as DNA: TGTGCCAGCGGACGGGGGGCGCGAGGCTACACCTTC. The V gene is TRBV28, the J gene TRBJ1-2; D might be TRBD1 (6 bases). CDR1 is MDHEN and CDR2 is SYDVKM in the germline V gene. The CDR3 length is 12 residues. Trimming cost V 8 bases and J 8 bases, with 15 bases left between them.

The V call is TRBV20-1, the J call TRBJ2-3; D possibly corresponds to TRBD2 (6 bases). The CDR3 covers 16 residues. Germline CDR1 DFQATT, CDR2 SNEGSKA (reference sequence). The V end was cut by 4 bases, the J end by 2 bases, with 19 bases between. The CDR3 loop is CSATSDRGGSTDTQYF. CDR3 in DNA: TGCAGTGCTACCTCCGATAGGGGAGGATCCACAGATACGCAGTATTTT.

This clonotype occurred a few times. CDR3 in DNA: TGTGCCAGCAGCCTGCGGCCCAACAAGCCTCTCAGCGAGCAGTACTTC. This encodes CASSLRPNKPLSEQYF. This chain connects TRBV27 to TRBJ2-7; D uncertain. This CDR3 is 16 amino acids long. From germline, CDR1 is MNHEY and CDR2 SMNVEV (reference sequence). V lost 6 bases and J lost 6, with 24 bases in between.

The chain carries TRBV29-1 and TRBJ1-1; D uncertain. Trimming shortened V by 5 bases and J by 6 bases, and 13 bases separated the two germline ends. Per germline, CDR1 SQVTM and CDR2 ANQGSEA. This CDR3 region has 12 residues. The CDR3 spells CSVRYGKPEAFF. CDR3 coding DNA: TGCAGCGTTCGGTATGGCAAACCTGAAGCTTTCTTT.

This clonotype was seen more than once but under ten times. This chain uses TRBV7-2 with TRBJ2-1; no firm D call. This CDR3 comprises 13 residues. CDR1 SGHTA and CDR2 FQGNSA come from the germline V gene. Trimming took 5 bases from V and 0 from J, leaving 5 bases between them. CDR3: CASSQSSYNEQFF. CDR3 DNA: TGTGCCAGCAGCCAGAGCTCCTACAATGAGCAGTTCTTC.

This clonotype was detected only a few times. This chain links TRBV7-6 with TRBJ1-4, with 7 bases lining up with TRBD1. J gave up 4 bases and V 1 base, and 9 bases lay outside the gene matches. CDR1 and CDR2 from the germline V gene are SGHVS and FNYEAQ. The CDR3 covers 17 residues. The CDR3 spells CASSLVGSGQLNEKLFF. CDR3 nucleotides: TGTGCCAGCAGCTTAGTAGGGTCGGGACAGCTTAATGAAAAACTGTTTTTT.

This clonotype was recorded once. The chain recombines TRBV28 with TRBJ2-7; either TRBD1 or TRBD2 may supply D (5 bases each). Looked up from germline, CDR1 is MDHEN and CDR2 is SYDVKM. The CDR3 contains 16 residues. V shed 1 base and J shed 12 bases, with 25 bases lying between them. The CDR3 loop is CASSLSLLEGPSPRYF. CDR3 coding DNA: TGTGCCAGCAGTTTATCCCTACTCGAGGGGCCCTCACCCCGGTACTTC.

V usage is TRBV13 and J usage is TRBJ2-4; D may be TRBD2 (6 bases). The closer fit of TRBJ2-7 to the DNA end suggests the J call may be wrong. CDR1 PRHDT and CDR2 FYEKMQ come from the germline V gene (reference sequence). CDR3 length: 15 residues. CDR3 sequence reads: CASSLDGSIQHEQYF. In DNA form, the CDR3 reads TGTGCCAGCAGCTTAGACGGGAGCATCCAGCACGAGCAGTACTTC.

The count of this clonotype is one. The rearrangement joins TRBV6-4 to TRBJ2-5; the match to TRBD2 covers 9 bases. The CDR3 has 15 residues. J gave up 11 bases and V 3 bases, and 13 bases lay outside the gene matches. Per the germline V gene, CDR1 is MRHNA and CDR2 is SNTAGT. CDR3 nucleotides: TGTGCCAGCAGTGAAATAGCGGGAGTTGTCAATGAGCAGTACTTC. Protein product: CASSEIAGVVNEQYF.

This chain links TRBV28 with TRBJ2-5, with 7 bases lining up with TRBD2. This CDR3 is built from 16 residues. Germline V gives CDR1 MDHEN, CDR2 SYDVKM. V shed 6 bases, J shed 6 bases, and the junction held 16 bases outside the gene matches. As DNA, the CDR3 is TGTGCCAGCAGCCCCCAAAAAGCGGGATCGGGGAAGACCCAGTACTTC. Residues: CASSPQKAGSGKTQYF.

This chain uses TRBV6-1 with TRBJ2-5; 7 nucleotides agree with TRBD1. The last part of the DNA fits TRBJ2-7 better; the J call may be wrong. This CDR3 is 14 amino acids long. Germline-derived CDR1 and CDR2 are MNHNS and SASEGT. As DNA, the CDR3 is TGTGCCAGCAGTCCGATGACAGGGCCCTACGAGCAGTACTTC. This gives the protein CASSPMTGPYEQYF.

This clonotype appeared a few times. The chain couples TRBV27 to TRBJ1-4; D is perhaps TRBD1 (5 bases). Germline assignment: CDR1 MNHEY and CDR2 SMNVEV (reference sequence). Trimming removed 7 bases from V and 1 base from J, with 10 bases in between. The CDR3 extends over 14 amino acids. The chain's CDR3 is CASKVGGTNEKLFF. The CDR3 bases are TGTGCCAGCAAAGTTGGGGGAACTAATGAAAAACTGTTTTTT.